This T cell receptor beta chain is drawn from a study of T cells in Graves' hyperthyroidism and ophthalmopathy. The investigators amplified TCR beta CDR3 regions from RNA transcripts. A set of HTBI primers served as the primers for a first-round RT-PCR of the TCR CDR3. TCRdb fed the multiplex PCR reads into MiXCR, producing one record per CDR3 protein. The sample contains 550,000 to 600,000 distinct CDR3 sequences, 13% to 15% of which appear only once. Study-level points and caveats: By a 13 V-J model, ophthalmopathy was set apart from stable hyperthyroidism.

This clonotype was picked up a small number of times. The antigen remains undetermined. The sequenced material came from blood. The source of this sequence is a woman aged 18-29 years with Graves' ophthalmopathy.

CDR3 residues: CATSDLTGLGSYNEQFF. CDR3 sequence (DNA): TGTGCCACCAGTGATTTAACAGGGTTAGGATCCTACAATGAGCAGTTCTTC. V and J are TRBV24-1 and TRBJ2-1, with D maybe TRBD1 (6 bases). V shed 1 base and J shed 1 base, with 13 bases lying between them. This CDR3 comprises 17 residues. Germline V lookup: CDR1 KGHDR, CDR2 SFDVKD.